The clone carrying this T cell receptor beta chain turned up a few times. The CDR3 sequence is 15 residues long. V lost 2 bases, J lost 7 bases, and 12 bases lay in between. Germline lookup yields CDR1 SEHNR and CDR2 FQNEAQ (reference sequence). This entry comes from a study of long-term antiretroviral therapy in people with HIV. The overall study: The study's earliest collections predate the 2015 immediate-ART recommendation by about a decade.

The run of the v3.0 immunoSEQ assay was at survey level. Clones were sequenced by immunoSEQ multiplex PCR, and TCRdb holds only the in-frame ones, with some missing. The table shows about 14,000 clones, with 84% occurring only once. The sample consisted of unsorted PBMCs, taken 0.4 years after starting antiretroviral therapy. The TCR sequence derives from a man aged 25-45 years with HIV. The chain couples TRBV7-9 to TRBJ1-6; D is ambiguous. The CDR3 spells CASSLLRHKNSPLHF. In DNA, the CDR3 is TGTGCCAGCAGCTTACTAAGGCATAAGAATTCACCCCTCCACTTT.